The text below deals with one T cell receptor (beta chain). The antigen is unknown. This sample was included in a study of Ad26.COV2.S vaccination and SARS-CoV-2 variants. Generated by immunoSEQ multiplex PCR, the TCRdb table keeps only in-frame clones and is missing some. The sample has about 350,000 clones, around 88% seen once; the top ten hold about 5%. Broader study findings: Higher spike-specific TCR breadth was found in vaccine recipients than in placebo recipients. In vaccinated individuals, spike-specific CD8+ and CD4+ T cell responses reportedly displayed substantial breadth. The study found similar non-spike TCR breadth in vaccine and placebo recipients.

Germline-derived CDR1 and CDR2 are SGHRS and YFSETQ. V was shortened by 2 bases and J by 2 bases, with 13 bases between the two germline ends. This CDR3 region has 16 residues. Treatment specified: some 20 received Ad26.COV2.S at low or high dose, single or two shots; several received placebo; per-sample allocation not given. Vaccine and placebo recipients were sampled on day 63 after the first injection. It was an adult aged 18-55 years in Boston who was the donor. The rearrangement links TRBV5-1 to TRBJ2-2, with a tentative D call TRBD2 (5 bases). The TCR sequence derives from a person aged 18 to 59 who received the Ad26.COV2.S COVID-19 vaccine or a placebo. The specimen comprised peripheral blood, sampled in a trial of Ad26.COV2.S vaccine versus placebo. This CDR3 reads CASSLYRGLNTGELFF. The DNA of the CDR3 is TGCGCCAGCAGCTTATATCGAGGACTCAACACCGGGGAGCTGTTTTTT. Full variable domain (rest looked up from reference TRBV5-1 and TRBJ2-2): KAGVTQTPRYLIKTRGQQVTLSCSPISGHRSVSWYQQTPGQGLQFLFEYFSETQRNKGNFPGRFSGRQFSNSRSEMNVSTLELGDSALYLCASSLYRGLNTGELFFGEGSRLTVL.